Shown below are 32 T cell receptor beta chains from a single sample sequenced in a study of human thymus T cells. Resections from corrective heart surgery provided thymus tissue. Measured with immunoSEQ multiplex PCR; TCRdb has only the in-frame clones, and not every one. The table lists some 120,000 clones, around 94% of them singletons. The material sequenced was thymus tissue. The receptors here all came from a boy in the first two years of life with a congenital heart defect but otherwise immunologically healthy.

V and J are TRBV6-1 and TRBJ1-2; unclear D gene. V lost 6 bases to trimming and J lost 8 bases, with 19 bases between them. Per germline, CDR1 MNHNS and CDR2 SASEGT. The length of the CDR3 is 14 residues. The CDR3 region is CASRDRRAGRGYTF. The CDR3 coding sequence is TGTGCCAGCAGAGACCGCCGGGCGGGGAGAGGCTACACCTTC.

J is TRBJ1-5 and V is TRBV21-1; the tabulated D call, TRBD1, remains unverified against the DNA. TRBV21-1 is an annotated pseudogene. CDR3 size: 15 residues. CDR3 DNA sequence: TGTGCCAGCAGCAAAGGGCTACAGGGCCGCCAGCCCCAGCATTTT. Its translation is CASSKGLQGRQPQHF.

V usage is TRBV5-1 and J usage is TRBJ1-1; D ambiguous. Germline V gene lookup returns CDR1 SGHRS and CDR2 YFSETQ. This CDR3 has 14 residues. Trimming stripped 6 bases from V and 2 bases from J, with 14 bases between. CDR3 nucleotides: TGCGCCAGCACCCAAGACCGGTCTAACACTGAAGCTTTCTTT. It codes for CASTQDRSNTEAFF.

The rearrangement uses TRBV28 and TRBJ2-7; 8 positions match TRBD1. Germline-derived CDR1 and CDR2 are MDHEN and SYDVKM. J was trimmed by 6 bases and V by 5 bases; bases with no gene match: 12. The CDR3 spans 15 residues. The CDR3 is CASSGRGPFTGEQYF. The CDR3 DNA reads as TGTGCCAGCAGTGGCAGGGGGCCCTTCACAGGCGAGCAGTACTTC.

On this clone: The junction and the germline gene differ at one end; a read error may be behind it. The chain recombines TRBV5-1 with TRBJ1-2; D uncertain. Germline V lookup: CDR1 SGHRS, CDR2 YFSETQ. The CDR3 length is 16 residues. The CDR3 nucleotides are TGCACCAGCAGCTTGGATGGTTGGATAGCTAACTATGGCTACACCTTC. Its protein product is CTSSLDGWIANYGYTF.

This rearrangement joins TRBV28 to TRBJ2-5; 13 bases line up with TRBD2. This CDR3 has 17 amino acids. Germline V lookup: CDR1 MDHEN, CDR2 SYDVKM. With V trimmed by 5 bases and J by 0 bases, 6 bases remained unmatched. The CDR3 loop reads CASSPPLAGGDQETQYF. The CDR3 DNA reads as TGTGCCAGCAGTCCCCCACTAGCGGGGGGGGACCAAGAGACCCAGTACTTC.

The V call is TRBV5-5, the J call TRBJ2-3; tentative D call: TRBD1 (6 bases). The CDR3 has 17 residues. Per germline, CDR1 SGHKS and CDR2 YYEKEE (reference sequence). V lost 4 bases and J 1 base, leaving 19 bases between the germline ends. The CDR3 DNA sequence: TGTGCCAGCAGCGCTACCCTCAGGGGAGTCGGCACAGATACGCAGTATTTT. Translating it yields CASSATLRGVGTDTQYF.

V and J are TRBV6-6 and TRBJ2-7; D is unclear. This CDR3 spans 15 amino acids. The germline gives CDR1 MNHNY, CDR2 SVGAGI (reference sequence). Trimming removed 0 bases from V and 3 bases from J, with 12 bases in between. The CDR3 sequence is CASSYSTATVYEQYF. CDR3 DNA sequence: TGTGCCAGCAGTTACTCAACAGCTACAGTCTACGAGCAGTACTTC.

The chain couples TRBV28 to TRBJ2-4; 8 nucleotides match TRBD1. CDR1 and CDR2 (germline): MDHEN, SYDVKM. J was trimmed by 3 bases and V by 2 bases; bases with no gene match: 12. CDR3 size: 18 residues. The CDR3 loop reads CASSLRDGQGAYKNIQYF. In DNA form, the CDR3 reads TGTGCCAGCAGTTTAAGGGACGGACAGGGAGCCTACAAAAACATTCAGTACTTC.

The chain joins TRBV27 to TRBJ2-7; TRBD2 matches 8 bases. Germline-derived CDR1 and CDR2 are MNHEY and SMNVEV (reference sequence). This CDR3 region has 13 residues. J gave up 4 bases and V 6 bases, and 5 bases lay outside the gene matches. CDR3 sequence reads: CASSGGVGYEQYF. The CDR3 region has the DNA TGTGCCAGCAGCGGGGGGGTCGGATACGAGCAGTACTTC.

The J gene is TRBJ1-5, the V gene TRBV7-2, with D possibly TRBD1 on 5 matching bases. Germline V gene data show CDR1 as SGHTA and CDR2 as FQGNSA. Trimming took off 0 bases at V and 2 bases at J, with 14 bases between the two ends. This CDR3 has 17 residues. CDR3 DNA sequence: TGTGCCAGCAGCTTAGCTGGGGGGGTAGGCGGCAATCAGCCCCAGCATTTT. Its protein is CASSLAGGVGGNQPQHF.

To note about this clone: At one end the junction does not follow the germline gene, possibly because of a read error. This chain's CDR3 is CGRRISSYEQYF. In DNA form, the CDR3 reads TGTGGGCGCCGGATTAGCTCCTACGAGCAGTACTTC. The rearrangement links TRBV10-2 to TRBJ2-7; D call uncertain. Germline V lookup: CDR1 WSHSY, CDR2 SAAADI. CDR3 length: 12 amino acids.

The rearrangement joins TRBV7-9 to TRBJ1-2, with D perhaps TRBD1 (6 bases). The CDR3 sequence is 15 residues long. The V end was cut by 2 bases, the J end by 4 bases, with 14 bases between. CDR1 is SEHNR, CDR2 FQNEAQ, per germline (reference sequence). The CDR3 is CASSLRGGGPYGYTF. The DNA of the CDR3 is TGTGCCAGCAGCTTAAGGGGCGGGGGGCCCTATGGCTACACCTTC.

V usage is TRBV28 and J usage is TRBJ1-4; 7 positions agree with TRBD1. The V segment lost 5 bases and the J segment 2 bases; nucleotides outside the gene matches: 8. The germline V gene has CDR1 MDHEN and CDR2 SYDVKM. CDR3 length equals 16 residues. The CDR3 DNA sequence: TGTGCCAGCAGTACCCAGGGGGGAGAGACTAATGAAAAACTGTTTTTT. It codes for CASSTQGGETNEKLFF.

This chain joins TRBV5-6 and TRBJ2-7, with D possibly being TRBD1 or TRBD2 (5 bases each). V was trimmed by 2 bases and J by 0 bases, leaving 15 bases between them. This CDR3 region has 16 residues. The germline V gene encodes CDR1 SGHDT and CDR2 YYEEEE. The CDR3 DNA is TGTGCCAGCAGCTTAGACGGGGCTCCGGGCTCCTACGAGCAGTACTTC. Translation: CASSLDGAPGSYEQYF.

The gene calls are TRBV5-8 and TRBJ1-4, with D hard to call. Trimming stripped 2 bases from V and 7 bases from J, with 15 bases between. The CDR3 runs 15 residues. CDR1 and CDR2 from the germline V gene are SGHTS and YDEGEE. The CDR3 region is CASSFLTPGSEKLFF. In nucleotides, the CDR3 is TGTGCCAGCAGCTTCCTAACCCCTGGGAGTGAAAAACTGTTTTTT.

The chain couples TRBV4-2 to TRBJ1-2, with a tentative D call TRBD1 (6 bases). The CDR3 runs to 16 residues. Deletions cut 3 bases from V and 7 bases from J, with 21 bases between. Germline V CDR1 and CDR2: LGHNA, YNFKEQ. In nucleotides, the CDR3 is TGTGCCAGCAGCCAGGAGGGAGGGAGACAGGAGAGTGGCTACACCTTC. It specifies CASSQEGGRQESGYTF.

The gene calls are TRBV4-2 and TRBJ2-2; TRBD2 matches at 11 bases. Germline trimming cut 2 bases from V and 6 bases from J; bases unmatched to any gene: 11. The CDR3 loop spans 18 amino acids. Germline V gene sequence: CDR1 LGHNA, CDR2 YNFKEQ. CDR3 residues: CASSQCLAGGTTSGELFF. The CDR3 DNA reads TGTGCCAGCAGCCAATGTCTAGCGGGGGGAACGACGTCCGGGGAGCTGTTTTTT.

The genes are TRBV11-2 and TRBJ1-2, with TRBD1 as a possible D gene (5 bases). V was shortened by 6 bases and J by 6 bases, with 26 bases between the two germline ends. CDR3 length: 17 residues. Looked up from germline, CDR1 is SGHAT and CDR2 is FQNNGV. The CDR3 region is CASSLTNGGALWDGYTF. The DNA of the CDR3 is TGTGCCAGCAGTCTAACGAATGGCGGGGCACTGTGGGATGGCTACACCTTC.

J is TRBJ2-5 and V is TRBV5-6; no definite D call. The V gene's germline CDR1 is SGHDT and CDR2 YYEEEE. The germline V and J ends were trimmed by 1 base and 2 bases, with 12 bases remaining between them. The CDR3 has 15 amino acids. The CDR3 DNA sequence: TGTGCCAGCAGCTTGAACCGGCCAATACAAGAGACCCAGTACTTC. Residues: CASSLNRPIQETQYF. Drawing the rest from reference TRBV5-6 and TRBJ2-5, the complete variable domain is DAGVTQSPTHLIKTRGQQVTLRCSPKSGHDTVSWYQQALGQGPQFIFQYYEEEERQRGNFPDRFSGHQFPNYSSELNVNALLLGDSALYLCASSLNRPIQETQYFGPGTRLLVL.

This rearrangement joins TRBV10-3 to TRBJ1-1; D is undetermined. V lost 2 bases and J lost 1, with 14 bases in between. This CDR3 has 16 residues. Germline V lookup: CDR1 ENHRY, CDR2 SYGVKD. CDR3: CAISEKVVVSNTEAFF. DNA for the CDR3: TGTGCCATCAGTGAGAAGGTGGTGGTATCGAACACTGAAGCTTTCTTT.

The rearrangement uses TRBV4-3 and TRBJ2-1; tentatively, D is TRBD2 (5 bases). Germline assignment: CDR1 LGHNA and CDR2 YSLEER. The germline V and J ends were trimmed by 0 bases and 15 bases, with 15 bases remaining between them. This CDR3 comprises 13 residues. CDR3 residues: CASSQDRGFLAFF. CDR3 in DNA: TGCGCCAGCAGCCAAGATCGGGGTTTCCTTGCGTTCTTC.

This chain uses TRBV6-1 with TRBJ1-1; D remains unclear. V was trimmed by 9 bases and J by 2 bases, leaving 19 bases between them. The CDR3 is 15 amino acids. The V gene's germline CDR1 is MNHNS and CDR2 SASEGT. The CDR3 sequence: CASLSYTATNTEAFF. For the CDR3, the DNA is TGTGCCAGTTTATCCTATACCGCTACAAACACTGAAGCTTTCTTT.

This clone was observed a few times. CDR3 DNA: TGTGCCAGCAGTGACAGGGACTATGGCTACACCTTC. The encoded protein is CASSDRDYGYTF. The chain carries TRBV2 and TRBJ1-2; D is perhaps TRBD1 (5 bases). The CDR3 is 12 amino acids. Germline loops: CDR1 SNHLY, CDR2 FYNNEI. V lost 3 bases, J lost 3 bases, and 5 bases lay in between. Filled out from reference TRBV2 and TRBJ1-2, the complete variable domain reads EPEVTQTPSHQVTQMGQEVILRCVPISNHLYFYWYRQILGQKVEFLVSFYNNEISEKSEIFDDQFSVERPDGSNFTLKIRSTKLEDSAMYFCASSDRDYGYTFGSGTRLTVV.

The chain is built from TRBV4-2 and TRBJ1-1; 10 bases map to TRBD1. There are 17 residues in the CDR3. Germline loops: CDR1 LGHNA, CDR2 YNFKEQ. J gave up 5 bases and V 5 bases, and 14 bases lay outside the gene matches. The CDR3 spells CASSSEVPGQGNTEAFF. The CDR3 DNA sequence: TGTGCCAGCAGCTCGGAGGTCCCGGGACAGGGGAATACTGAAGCTTTCTTT.

This chain links TRBV29-1 with TRBJ2-5; possible D gene TRBD1, 7 bases. From germline, CDR1 is SQVTM and CDR2 ANQGSEA. V lost 5 bases to trimming and J lost 1 base, with 11 bases between them. The CDR3 is 13 residues long. The CDR3 here is CSVRRDSQETQYF. DNA of the CDR3: TGCAGCGTTCGGCGGGACAGCCAAGAGACCCAGTACTTC. The variable domain in full, with the rest retrieved from reference TRBV29-1 and TRBJ2-5, is SAVISQKPSRDICQRGTSLTIQCQVDSQVTMMFWYRQQPGQSLTLIATANQGSEATYESGFVIDKFPISRPNLTFSTLTVSNMSPEDSSIYLCSVRRDSQETQYFGPGTRLLVL.

This chain uses TRBV7-2 with TRBJ1-1; D is undetermined. The CDR3 covers 12 residues. The germline gives CDR1 SGHTA, CDR2 FQGNSA. Trimming cost V 5 bases and J 1 base, with 5 bases left between them. The CDR3 DNA sequence: TGTGCCAGCAGCGGTGCGAACACTGAAGCTTTCTTT. This codes for CASSGANTEAFF.

The gene calls are TRBV4-3 and TRBJ2-3; D uncertain. Trimming removed 4 bases from V and 2 bases from J, with 13 bases in between. The CDR3 is 15 residues long. Germline V gene sequence: CDR1 LGHNA, CDR2 YSLEER. The CDR3 nucleotides are TGCGCCAGCAGCCGCCTGGGCGCGGCCACAGATACGCAGTATTTT. It codes for CASSRLGAATDTQYF.

V and J are TRBV2 and TRBJ2-2; D may be TRBD1 (7 bases). Germline loops: CDR1 SNHLY, CDR2 FYNNEI. This CDR3 comprises 15 residues. The V gene lost 7 bases and the J gene lost 3 bases, with 15 bases spanning the gap. Here the CDR3 DNA reads TGTGCCAGCAACTCGGAGGGGGCGGACACCGGGGAGCTGTTTTTT. It specifies CASNSEGADTGELFF. The full variable domain, with the rest looked up from reference TRBV2 and TRBJ2-2, is EPEVTQTPSHQVTQMGQEVILRCVPISNHLYFYWYRQILGQKVEFLVSFYNNEISEKSEIFDDQFSVERPDGSNFTLKIRSTKLEDSAMYFCASNSEGADTGELFFGEGSRLTVL.

This clone was observed once. The chain joins TRBV28 to TRBJ1-5; 7 bases match TRBD1. V was pared by 6 bases and J by 7 bases, with 6 bases of the junction left unmatched. Germline values: CDR1 MDHEN, CDR2 SYDVKM. CDR3 length equals 13 residues. In DNA form, the CDR3 reads TGTGCCAGCAGCCCCGGACAGGTACAGCCCCAGCATTTT. This translates into CASSPGQVQPQHF.

The chain uses TRBV20-1 and TRBJ1-1; D is unclear. V was trimmed by 6 bases and J by 2 bases, leaving 7 bases between them. Germline-derived CDR1 and CDR2 are DFQATT and SNEGSKA (reference sequence). This CDR3 region has 11 residues. In nucleotides, the CDR3 is TGCAGTGCCTACAGAAACACTGAAGCTTTCTTT. This codes for CSAYRNTEAFF.

The V gene is TRBV4-3, the J gene TRBJ2-1; D is perhaps TRBD2 (5 bases). This CDR3 is 15 amino acids long. V lost 0 bases, J lost 7 bases, and 13 bases lay in between. Germline V CDR1 and CDR2: LGHNA, YSLEER. Written as DNA, the CDR3 is TGCGCCAGCAGCCAAGAGACGGGGAAGTGGAATGAGCAGTTCTTC. Translation: CASSQETGKWNEQFF.